This T cell receptor (beta chain) was retrieved from a study of long-term antiretroviral therapy in people with HIV. General study findings and limits: HIV repertoires showed narrower CDR3 length ranges than controls. Pre-ART expanded TRB clones stayed dominant throughout, though often decreasing after ART.

Sample share makes this clone medium-sized (0.01 to 0.1%). What it binds is unknown. Germline lookup yields CDR1 MNHNS and CDR2 SASEGT. The V gene lost 7 bases and the J gene lost 1 base, with 10 bases spanning the gap. This CDR3 has 13 amino acids. Run at survey level, the immunoSEQ assay was version v3.0. Per-sample sequencing targets were about 40,000-55,000 T-cell genomes. Data came from immunoSEQ multiplex PCR; TCRdb stores just in-frame clones and leaves some out. The profile shows roughly 25,000 clones, approximately 95% of them singletons. Each contributor possessed a minimum of one pre-ART and a minimum of two post-ART PBMC samples.

This TCR came from a woman aged 40-49 years with HIV. Sequenced here: unsorted PBMCs, sampled 7.6 years after starting antiretroviral therapy. The V and J genes are TRBV6-1 and TRBJ1-1, with D uncertain. The CDR3 protein is CASKTWANTEAFF. The CDR3 DNA reads as TGTGCCAGCAAGACTTGGGCGAACACTGAAGCTTTCTTT.